The rows below give T cell receptor beta chains drawn from one sample of a study of T-cell memory formation after mild COVID-19. TCRdb re-analysed the 5' RACE reads in MiXCR, keeping a single row per CDR3 protein. Of 35,000 to 50,000 distinct CDR3 sequences detected, approximately 9.7% appear once; the ten largest clones hold about 11%. Sequencing was performed on PBMCs or a T cell subset sorted from them (not recorded which). The receptors were gathered from an adult woman who had mild COVID-19 (a few samples of this study predate the infection). Cell type and time point are not known. Each CDR3 is given with its conserved first and last residue. D genes are given only for firm matches. Clone size is shown for a subset of rows, as once, few, many or a class of expanded clone.

CDR3 DNA	CDR3 protein	J gene	clone size	D gene	V gene
TGTGCCAGCAGCTTAGGCGAGGCGGGACAGGGGTTTCAGCCCCAGCATTTT	CASSLGEAGQGFQPQHF	TRBJ1-5	NA	TRBD1	TRBV11-2
TGTGCCACCAGTGATGGGACTAGCGGGATCTACGAGCAGTACTTC	CATSDGTSGIYEQYF	TRBJ2-7	NA	TRBD2	TRBV24-1
TGTGCCAGCAGCTTAAGGCGGGGTTTGAACACTGAAGCTTTCTTT	CASSLRRGLNTEAFF	TRBJ1-1	NA	NA	TRBV7-9
TGTGCCAGCAGTTACGGGGGAGCGGGAGCATCCTACGAGCAGTACTTC	CASSYGGAGASYEQYF	TRBJ2-7	few	TRBD2	TRBV6-2/TRBV6-3
TGCAGTGCTACCTTCCGGACAGGGCAAAGAGATACGCAGTATTTT	CSATFRTGQRDTQYF	TRBJ2-3	NA	TRBD1	TRBV20-1
TGTGCCAGCACCCAGGCGTACGAGCAGTACTTC	CASTQAYEQYF	TRBJ2-7	medium-sized	NA	TRBV7-2
TGTGCCAGCAGCTTAGGGTGGGAGGCCCCGGGGTCCTACAATGAGCAGTTCTTC	CASSLGWEAPGSYNEQFF	TRBJ2-1	few	NA	TRBV7-3
TGTGCCAGCAGCCAAGAACCAGGAATGAACACTGAAGCTTTCTTT	CASSQEPGMNTEAFF	TRBJ1-1	NA	NA	TRBV3-1
TGTGCCACCAGTGATTTGCCGTCTAGCGGGTCGCCAGATACGCAGTATTTT	CATSDLPSSGSPDTQYF	TRBJ2-3	few	TRBD2	TRBV24-1
TGTGCCACCAGTGATTCGGCGGGAGGGTACGTCAATGAGCAGTTCTTC	CATSDSAGGYVNEQFF	TRBJ2-1	few	TRBD2	TRBV24-1
TGTGCCAGCAGTCACCGGGGGACAGGGTGGAACACCGGGGAGCTGTTTTTT	CASSHRGTGWNTGELFF	TRBJ2-2	many	TRBD1	TRBV28
TGTGCCAGCAGGTCGGGACCAGTATTGAATGAGCAGTTCTTC	CASRSGPVLNEQFF	TRBJ2-1	NA	NA	TRBV5-4
TGCGCCAGCAGCCAAGGGGCTAGCGGAGGAGAGACCCAGTACTTC	CASSQGASGGETQYF	TRBJ2-5	few	TRBD2	TRBV4-1
TGTGCCTGGGCTATGATGGTATCTGGCTACACCTTC	CAWAMMVSGYTF	TRBJ1-2	few	NA	TRBV30
TGTGCCAGCAGTTCCGCACTGCTAGCGTTACAAGAGACCCAGTACTTC	CASSSALLALQETQYF	TRBJ2-5	many	NA	TRBV12-3/TRBV12-4
TGTGCCAGCACCGGGCTAGCAAGGGGGAATGAGCAGTTCTTC	CASTGLARGNEQFF	TRBJ2-1	few	NA	TRBV27
TGTGCCATCAGTGAGTCGGGGCTAGCGGGAAATGAGCAGTTCTTC	CAISESGLAGNEQFF	TRBJ2-1	medium-sized	TRBD2	TRBV10-3
TGCAGTGCTAAGGGACAGGGTTTGAACACTGAAGCTTTCTTT	CSAKGQGLNTEAFF	TRBJ1-1	few	TRBD1	TRBV20-1
TGTGCCAGCAGCTTAGCTCGCGGGGGAGCGAACGAGCAGTTCTTC	CASSLARGGANEQFF	TRBJ2-1	NA	TRBD2	TRBV7-9
TGTGCCAGTAGATGGGACAGGGCTAATGAAAAACTGTTTTTT	CASRWDRANEKLFF	TRBJ1-4	NA	TRBD1	TRBV19
TGCAGTGCTAGAGACGGGGGTCTTTGGGAGACCCAGTACTTC	CSARDGGLWETQYF	TRBJ2-5	many	NA	TRBV20-1
TGTGCCAGCAGTGAAGCGCTTCGTAGCACAGATACGCAGTATTTT	CASSEALRSTDTQYF	TRBJ2-3	NA	NA	TRBV6-1
TGTGCCAGCAGCTTCTGGGACAACTCCTACGAGCAGTACTTC	CASSFWDNSYEQYF	TRBJ2-7	few	NA	TRBV5-5
TGTGCCAGCTGCCCATCGAAGGGAGGGTATGGCTACACCTTC	CASCPSKGGYGYTF	TRBJ1-2	NA	NA	TRBV6-2/TRBV6-3
TGTGCCAGCCGTCTAGTGAGTAGCACCGGGGAGCTGTTTTTT	CASRLVSSTGELFF	TRBJ2-2	few	NA	TRBV6-5
TGCAGCGTTGGGACTCGGGCCGAGGTCGTCTTT	CSVGTRAEVVF	TRBJ1-1	NA	NA	TRBV29-1
TGCAGTGCTAGAGGAGGGGCGAAGGTGGGTAACGAGCAGTACTTC	CSARGGAKVGNEQYF	TRBJ2-7	few	NA	TRBV20-1
TGCGCCAGCAGTCATCGAGGGGAAACTAGCACAGATACGCAGTATTTT	CASSHRGETSTDTQYF	TRBJ2-3	many	NA	TRBV4-1
TGTGCCACCAGTGACCATAGGGGGTACAATGAGCAGTTCTTC	CATSDHRGYNEQFF	TRBJ2-1	few	NA	TRBV24-1
TGTGCCAGCAGTTTATCGTTCGGGGTTTCTCGAATCGGGAATGAGCAGTTCTTC	CASSLSFGVSRIGNEQFF	TRBJ2-1	NA	NA	TRBV27
TGTGCCAGCAGTATTAGCGGGGTGATCTACGAGCAGTACTTC	CASSISGVIYEQYF	TRBJ2-7	few	TRBD2	TRBV2
TGCGCCAGCAGCTTGGCCCCCCTAGCGGGGGGTTACAATGAGCAGTTCTTC	CASSLAPLAGGYNEQFF	TRBJ2-1	hyperexpanded	TRBD2	TRBV5-1
TGTGCCAGCAGCCCGGGGGTGCAGGGTTATGAGGAGCAGTACTTC	CASSPGVQGYEEQYF	TRBJ2-7	few	NA	TRBV7-9
TGTGCCAGCAGCTTCCCCCAACCGGGGCGGGGAGGCTACACCTTC	CASSFPQPGRGGYTF	TRBJ1-2	few	NA	TRBV5-4
TGTGCCACCAGTCAGGGACTAGCGGTTCAAGAGACCCAGTACTTC	CATSQGLAVQETQYF	TRBJ2-5	few	TRBD2	TRBV15
TGTGCCAGCAGCTTATTGGTAGCGGGGGGAAGGGGTACGCAGTATTTT	CASSLLVAGGRGTQYF	TRBJ2-3	few	TRBD2	TRBV7-2
TGTGCCAGCTCACCTGGTCGGACAGGCTACGAGCAGTACTTC	CASSPGRTGYEQYF	TRBJ2-7	many	TRBD1	TRBV18
TGCAGTGCCACAGGGCCCCTTTCATATGGCTACACCTTC	CSATGPLSYGYTF	TRBJ1-2	NA	NA	TRBV20-1
TGCGCCAGCAGTGAGGAGGGGCCGGGCAAGCAGTTCTTC	CASSEEGPGKQFF	TRBJ2-1	many	NA	TRBV5-1
TGTGCCAGCAGCTTAGTTACTAGCGGACCCAACTACGAGCAGTACTTC	CASSLVTSGPNYEQYF	TRBJ2-7	NA	TRBD2	TRBV11-2
TGCAGTCTCTTAGCGGGGGGGATATACAATGAGCAGTTCTTC	CSLLAGGIYNEQFF	TRBJ2-1	many	TRBD2	TRBV20-1
TGCAGTGCTAGATCAGCCAAGTCTCAGGGGGATCGGGCCTACAATGAGCAGTTCTTC	CSARSAKSQGDRAYNEQFF	TRBJ2-1	few	TRBD1	TRBV20-1
TGCGCCAGCAGCCAACACGGAAGGACAGAAGAAGCTTTCTTT	CASSQHGRTEEAFF	TRBJ1-1	NA	NA	TRBV4-1
TGCGCCAGCAGCGAACAGAGGGGGAAAGGCGCAGATACGCAGTATTTT	CASSEQRGKGADTQYF	TRBJ2-3	NA	NA	TRBV4-3
TGTGCCAGCAGATTTCTTCCGGGACAGGGGGCTCATTACAATGAGCAGTTCTTC	CASRFLPGQGAHYNEQFF	TRBJ2-1	NA	TRBD1	TRBV6-2/TRBV6-3
TGTGCCAGCGCCAGCGGGAGGGCCGGCGAGCAGTACTTC	CASASGRAGEQYF	TRBJ2-7	NA	TRBD2	TRBV19
TGCGCCAGCAGCCCCAGGGGTCTACCGAACACTGAAGCTTTCTTT	CASSPRGLPNTEAFF	TRBJ1-1	NA	NA	TRBV4-1
TGTGCCAGCAGGATCCTGACAGGGAACACTGAAGCTTTCTTT	CASRILTGNTEAFF	TRBJ1-1	NA	NA	TRBV2
TGTGCCAGCAGTTTTGCGAGCTACGAGCAGTACTTC	CASSFASYEQYF	TRBJ2-7	NA	NA	TRBV2
TGTGCCAGCAGCCTCGGGAGAAGCGGCTACAATGAGCAGTTCTTC	CASSLGRSGYNEQFF	TRBJ2-1	medium-sized	NA	TRBV12-3/TRBV12-4